The clone carrying this T cell receptor beta chain has a handful of counts. Primed by a sample-barcoded 5' primer and a J-beta primer mix, a second PCR proceeded for about 7 to 11 cycles. TCRdb called the 5' RACE reads again in MiXCR, with one record for every CDR3 protein. The table lists fewer than 600,000 distinct CDR3 sequences, over 25% of them singletons. From germline, CDR1 is SGHRS and CDR2 YFSETQ. The germline V and J ends were trimmed by 4 bases and 7 bases, with 8 bases remaining between them. This CDR3 region has 12 residues. These data belong to a study of blood T cells in healthy people across ages. Each donor's blood draw was 7.5 to 10 milliliters of peripheral blood. The same specimen was also included in a second study, on T cells of mothers and their children. That report adds: The analysis detected no persistent microchimeric T cell clones.

Sequencing input: blood. This TCR was sampled from a boy aged 2-15 years in good health. The chain recombines TRBV5-1 with TRBJ2-2; D is perhaps TRBD1 (5 bases). CDR3 residues: CASSARDGELFF. The CDR3 region has the DNA TGCGCCAGCAGCGCCAGGGACGGGGAGCTGTTTTTT.